Listed below are T cell receptor beta chains from one sample, sequenced in a study of OX40 agonist ivuxolimab in advanced cancers. Data came from immunoSEQ multiplex PCR; TCRdb stores just in-frame clones and leaves some out. The sample holds about 90,000 clones, roughly 85% seen once. The source was CD4+ or CD8+ T cells sorted from blood, collected in a trial of the OX40 agonist ivuxolimab. These receptors were collected from an adult with an advanced solid tumor such as melanoma, head and neck, liver or kidney cancer. CDR3s include the opening cysteine and the closing phenylalanine or tryptophan. The order of the fields is V gene, CDR3 protein.

TRBV15,CATSRDRGGRLSYEQYF
TRBV7-9,CASSFLPGQGGTEAFF
TRBV2,CASSPDRINQPQHF
TRBV9,CASSPRHTRNTEAFF
TRBV4-2,CASSLLQYQETQYF
TRBV5-4,CASSLDSKETQYF
TRBV4-1,CASSQVGLWGYTF
TRBV28,CASTLRANYGYTF
TRBV4-1,CASSLPPQGAVDSPLHF
TRBV5-1,CASKAGAKTLNTEAFF
TRBV7-2,CASSLGSGTNSGYTF
TRBV5-1,CASSSGLGSYNSPLHF
TRBV18,CASSQGQGVTEAFF
TRBV23-1,CASSRFLAAGELDIQYF
TRBV7-3,CASSLSGGNSPDTQYF
TRBV27,CASRSSRINMNTEAFF
TRBV19,CASSTQGETGELFF
TRBV7-2,CASSSQGIWYGYTF
TRBV19,CASSIQLAGAYNEQFF
TRBV7-9,CASSLRDRAGEWEKLFF
TRBV5-4,CASSSKLAGNTIYF
TRBV5-6,CASSLWANYGYTF
TRBV6-5,CASSPTIGRTDTQYF
TRBV27,CASSFRAVPSVGELFF
TRBV10-3,CAISEQGPVVQPQHF
TRBV28,CASSLQGPSPLHF
TRBV10-3,CAISERGQNYGYTF
TRBV18,CASSGDRDNEKLFF
TRBV27,CASSLVAGLDPYNEQFF
TRBV2,CASSSHSTNTGELFF
TRBV7-8,CASSLRGGPEDTQYF
TRBV11-2,CASSLPTSGGRNEQFF
TRBV14,CASSQDLRGEQFF
TRBV7-8,CASSLEGYGGEKLFF
TRBV4-3,CASSQRFSGQGASETQYF
TRBV19,CASSNEKGQPQHF
TRBV18,CASSPSASGMNTEAFF
TRBV7-6,CASSSTGTSVYNEQFF
TRBV28,CASGRDIPYEQYF